This TCR beta chain is from a study of cytomegalovirus exposure and HLA in healthy donors. Germline lookup yields CDR1 SGHNT and CDR2 YYREEE (reference sequence). The CDR3 is 17 residues long. The V and J ends lost 0 bases and 7 bases respectively, with 22 bases between them. PCR employed 60 Vbeta and 13 Jbeta primers. Sequencing was performed with immunoSEQ multiplex PCR; in TCRdb, only in-frame clones are kept and a portion is missing. The sample carries fewer than 250,000 clones, 70% to 80% recorded once. In this sample, this clone turned up a few times. This clonotype was obtained from a woman between 50 and 59 years old in good health and CMV-seronegative. This sequence joins TRBV5-4 and TRBJ1-1; D is possibly TRBD1 (6 bases). Material for sequencing was PBMCs. The DNA for the CDR3 is TGTGCCAGCAGCTTGGCCGGATTCGGGGGGCGACGGAATGAAGCTTTCTTT. Its translation is CASSLAGFGGRRNEAFF. The complete variable domain, with remaining parts taken from reference TRBV5-4 and TRBJ1-1, reads ETGVTQSPTHLIKTRGQQVTLRCSSQSGHNTVSWYQQALGQGPQFIFQYYREEENGRGNFPPRFSGLQFPNYSSELNVNALELDDSALYLCASSLAGFGGRRNEAFFGQGTRLTVV.